These T cell receptor beta chains were read from a single sample in a study of T-cell memory formation after mild COVID-19. TCRdb analysed the 5' RACE reads with MiXCR anew, one entry per CDR3 protein. The table lists over 150,000 distinct CDR3 sequences, about 21% of them singletons, with about 21% in the top ten. Sequencing was performed on PBMCs or a T cell subset sorted from them (not recorded which). Every receptor here comes from an adult woman who had mild COVID-19 (a few samples of this study predate the infection). Cell type and time point are not known. The CDR3 runs from the conserved cysteine through the conserved F or W. Each record gives: J gene, D gene, V gene, clone size, CDR3 DNA, CDR3 protein. D genes are given only for firm matches. Some rows have no size entry. The others give once, few or many, or a class for an expanded clone.

>TRBJ2-7|-|TRBV2|few
TGTGCCAGCAGGGCCTACGAGCAGTACTTC
CASRAYEQYF
>TRBJ2-7|-|TRBV4-3|-
TGCGCCAGCAGCGAATTCCGAAGGGTGGCTAATGAGCAGTACTTC
CASSEFRRVANEQYF
>TRBJ2-3|TRBD1|TRBV5-1|few
TGCGCCAGCAGCTTGGGACAGGGGGCAAGCACAGATACGCAGTATTTT
CASSLGQGASTDTQYF
>TRBJ1-1|-|TRBV12-3/TRBV12-4|-
TGTGCCAGCAGCCCAACAGGTATAGCTTTCTTT
CASSPTGIAFF
>TRBJ1-1|-|TRBV6-5|-
TGTGCCAGCAGTTACTCCCTACAAGACACTGAAGCTTTCTTT
CASSYSLQDTEAFF
>TRBJ2-7|TRBD1|TRBV5-4|few
TGTGCCAGCAGCTCGGACAGGGACCTGTCCTACGAGCAGTACTTC
CASSSDRDLSYEQYF
>TRBJ1-6|-|TRBV6-5|few
TGTGCCAGCAGTTACGGGGAATCGGATTCACCCCTCCACTTT
CASSYGESDSPLHF
>TRBJ1-3|-|TRBV20-1|few
TGCAGTGCTAGAGATCTGGGCGGAAACACCATATATTTT
CSARDLGGNTIYF
>TRBJ1-1|-|TRBV6-1|few
TGTGCCAGCAGTGAAATCTCGGGATATTACACTGAAGCTTTCTTT
CASSEISGYYTEAFF
>TRBJ2-7|-|TRBV5-1|-
TGCGCCAGCAGCCCAAATTCGACGGAAGTCTACGAGCAGTACTTC
CASSPNSTEVYEQYF
>TRBJ2-1|-|TRBV30|few
TGTGCCTGGGCCGACCCGAGCGATGAGCAGTTCTTC
CAWADPSDEQFF
>TRBJ2-7|-|TRBV5-1|many
TGCGCCAGCAGCTTGGAGGGAGGCCCCCACCAGTACTTC
CASSLEGGPHQYF
>TRBJ1-1|TRBD1|TRBV9|-
TGTGCCAGCAGCGTACAGGGGGCGCCGAACACTGAAGCTTTCTTT
CASSVQGAPNTEAFF
>TRBJ1-2|TRBD1|TRBV20-1|few
TGCAGTGCTTCGACAGGGAGCTTTCCTCCTAACTATGGCTACACCTTC
CSASTGSFPPNYGYTF
>TRBJ1-5|-|TRBV6-6|many
TGTGCCAGCAGTTACCTGGGGAAGGGCAATCAGCCCCAGCATTTT
CASSYLGKGNQPQHF